Following are 26 T cell receptor beta chains from one sample sequenced in a study of T cell responses to AZD1222 COVID-19 vaccine. The table came from immunoSEQ multiplex PCR; TCRdb's copy has only in-frame clones and leaves some out. Seen here are some 120,000 clones, roughly 88% observed once, and the top ten hold about 1.6%. The sample was peripheral blood, taken on day 0 of AZD1222 vaccination. The receptors were gathered from an adult in good health.

The V call is TRBV18, the J call TRBJ1-1; TRBD1 agrees at 12 bases. The junction had 0 bases not matched to a gene; V was cut back by 3 bases and J by 1 base. This CDR3 is built from 15 residues. CDR1 is KGHSH, CDR2 LQKENI, per germline. CDR3 loop: CASSPGQGANTEAFF. As DNA, the CDR3 is TGTGCCAGCTCACCGGGACAGGGGGCGAACACTGAAGCTTTCTTT.

The gene calls are TRBV5-4 and TRBJ2-3; no definite D call. V dropped 2 bases and J dropped 5 bases, with 9 bases sitting between them. Germline V gene data show CDR1 as SGHNT and CDR2 as YYREEE (reference sequence). The CDR3 extends over 13 amino acids. The CDR3 here is CASSLSSGDTQYF. CDR3 DNA sequence: TGTGCCAGCAGCTTATCTTCGGGAGATACGCAGTATTTT.

The rearrangement joins TRBV6-4 to TRBJ1-1; unclear D gene. CDR3 length: 13 amino acids. Germline V gives CDR1 MRHNA, CDR2 SNTAGT. The V end lost 2 bases, the J end lost 4 bases, and 8 bases lay between the germline ends. CDR3: CASSDTAVTEAFF. CDR3 nucleotide sequence: TGTGCCAGCAGTGACACAGCGGTCACTGAAGCTTTCTTT.

This clone was seen just once. The gene calls are TRBV5-4 and TRBJ1-1; possible D gene TRBD1, 6 bases. The V gene's germline CDR1 is SGHNT and CDR2 YYREEE (reference sequence). Trimming removed 9 bases at V and 5 bases at J, with 14 bases between. The CDR3 loop spans 12 amino acids. In nucleotides, the CDR3 is TGTGCCACCACCCTGACAGGAACTGAAGCTTTCTTT. This encodes CATTLTGTEAFF.

This clone was seen just once. J is TRBJ1-1 and V is TRBV9; D is perhaps TRBD1 (5 bases). Germline lookup yields CDR1 SGDLS and CDR2 YYNGEE. The CDR3 is made up of 14 amino acids. V shed 6 bases and J shed 3 bases, with 15 bases lying between them. In DNA, the CDR3 is TGTGCCAGCACCCTAGGGTCCAGGGACACTGAAGCTTTCTTT. Its translation is CASTLGSRDTEAFF.

This chain links TRBV3-1 (or the pseudogene TRBV3-2) with TRBJ2-1; TRBD2 agrees at 10 bases. Germline V gene data show CDR1 as LGHDT and CDR2 as YNNKEL (reference sequence). Trimming took 0 bases from V and 5 from J; bases not matched to a gene: 7. This CDR3 has 17 residues. The CDR3 sequence: CASSQDLGLAANNEQFF. The CDR3 coding sequence is TGTGCCAGCAGCCAAGATCTTGGACTAGCGGCTAACAATGAGCAGTTCTTC.

The rearrangement uses TRBV9 and TRBJ1-4; TRBD1 matches 8 bases. With 1 base clipped from V and 7 bases from J, the junction kept 3 bases outside the gene matches. Looked up from germline, CDR1 is SGDLS and CDR2 is YYNGEE. The CDR3 covers 14 residues. The CDR3 region has the DNA TGTGCCAGCAGCGTATTACAGGGGGGTGAAAAACTGTTTTTT. Translating gives CASSVLQGGEKLFF. Based on the CDR3 plus reference TRBV9 and TRBJ1-4, the full variable domain is DSGVTQTPKHLITATGQRVTLRCSPRSGDLSVYWYQQSLDQGLQFLIQYYNGEERAKGNILERFSAQQFPDLHSELNLSSLELGDSALYFCASSVLQGGEKLFFGSGTQLSVL.

The V gene is TRBV7-2, the J gene TRBJ2-4, with 7 bases lining up with TRBD2. This CDR3 is built from 14 residues. Unmatched junction bases numbered 3, after V lost 7 bases and J lost 0 bases. In germline, CDR1 is SGHTA, CDR2 FQGNSA. Here the CDR3 reads CASTGGLAKNIQYF. CDR3 coding DNA: TGTGCCAGCACGGGAGGTTTAGCCAAAAACATTCAGTACTTC.

This clone was picked up one time. CDR3 sequence (DNA): TGTGCCAGCAGCTTAGCGTCGTCGGGCAGGGGAAATGAAGCTTTCTTT. This sequence encodes CASSLASSGRGNEAFF. V is TRBV7-6 and J is TRBJ1-1; D may be TRBD1 (6 bases). This CDR3 is built from 16 residues. V was shortened by 0 bases and J by 7 bases, with 18 bases between the two germline ends. Per germline, CDR1 SGHVS and CDR2 FNYEAQ.

As to this clone: Its ends do not fully match the called genes, so a read error is possible. The chain has TRBV27 and TRBJ2-2; 7 bases align to TRBD2. Germline loops: CDR1 MNHEY, CDR2 SMNVEV (reference sequence). The length of the CDR3 is 15 residues. The CDR3 DNA reads TGTGCCAGCCGTTTACTAACGGGGGGAGGAAGGGAGCTGTTTTTT. Protein sequence: CASRLLTGGGRELFF.

In DNA, the CDR3 is TGTGCCAGCAGCTTAACGGGGGTCGCCACCGGGGAGCTGTTTTTT. Encoded protein: CASSLTGVATGELFF. The chain couples TRBV7-9 to TRBJ2-2; weak D call: TRBD2 (6 bases). The length of the CDR3 is 15 residues. Looked up from germline, CDR1 is SEHNR and CDR2 is FQNEAQ (reference sequence). With 2 bases removed from V and 4 bases from J, the gap between germline ends came to 11 bases.

The rearrangement uses TRBV5-5 and TRBJ1-2; 7 bases line up with TRBD1. CDR3 length equals 14 residues. CDR1 and CDR2 from the germline V gene are SGHKS and YYEKEE (reference sequence). J lost 4 bases, V lost 7 bases, and 10 bases had no gene match. The CDR3 sequence is CASQAGGLGYGYTF. The CDR3 nucleotides read TGTGCCAGCCAAGCAGGGGGGCTAGGCTATGGCTACACCTTC.

This clone was found once. The rearrangement joins TRBV24-1 to TRBJ1-2, with 8 positions matching TRBD1. The trim removed 6 bases at V and 4 bases at J, leaving 3 bases unmatched. CDR1 and CDR2 from the germline V gene are KGHDR and SFDVKD. This CDR3 contains 13 residues. For the CDR3, the DNA is TGTGCCACCAGTCCAGGGGGCAGCTATGGCTACACCTTC. It is translated as CATSPGGSYGYTF.

The chain joins TRBV6-2 or TRBV6-3 to TRBJ1-4, with D possibly being TRBD1 (6 bases). This CDR3 is built from 15 residues. CDR1 and CDR2 from the germline V gene are MNHEY and SVGEGT. Trimming took 0 bases from V and 10 from J, leaving 15 bases between them. The DNA of the CDR3 is TGTGCCAGCAGTTACTCCGGAGGGGGGAGAGGAAAACTGTTTTTT. This codes for CASSYSGGGRGKLFF.

The rearrangement joins TRBV6-1 to TRBJ2-3; the match to TRBD2 covers 14 bases. After removal of 3 bases from V and 4 bases from J, the junction contained 0 bases not matched to a gene. Germline CDR1 reads MNHNS; CDR2 reads SASEGT. The length of the CDR3 is 15 residues. Written as DNA, the CDR3 is TGTGCCAGCAGTGAGACTAGCGGGGGGGCAGATACGCAGTATTTT. This encodes CASSETSGGADTQYF.

V gene TRBV29-1 combines with J gene TRBJ1-2; TRBD1 is a possible D gene (6 bases). This CDR3 contains 10 residues. The V gene's germline CDR1 is SQVTM and CDR2 ANQGSEA. The V and J ends lost 5 bases and 9 bases respectively, with 10 bases between them. The CDR3 region has the DNA TGCAGCGTTTACACAGGGCGCTACACCTTC. This translates into CSVYTGRYTF.

The chain has TRBV5-6 and TRBJ2-1, with unresolved D. With 4 bases removed from V and 4 bases from J, the gap between germline ends came to 3 bases. The CDR3 has 11 amino acids. CDR1 and CDR2 (germline): SGHDT, YYEEEE. The CDR3 protein is CASSLYNEQFF. The CDR3 coding sequence is TGTGCCAGCAGCCTGTACAATGAGCAGTTCTTC.

The chain carries TRBV6-5 and TRBJ2-1; D might be TRBD1 (6 bases). V was cut by 9 bases and J by 7 bases, with 16 bases left in between. The CDR3 is 13 residues long. The germline V gene has CDR1 MNHEY and CDR2 SVGAGI. The CDR3 coding sequence is TGTGCCAGTAGCCGCCTCAGGGGAAATGAGCAGTTCTTC. It translates to CASSRLRGNEQFF.

The rearrangement uses TRBV5-6 and TRBJ1-1, with D possibly TRBD1 on 5 matching bases. This CDR3 comprises 14 residues. CDR1 is SGHDT, CDR2 YYEEEE, per germline. Trimming removed 3 bases at V and 6 bases at J, with 15 bases between. CDR3 nucleotide sequence: TGTGCCAGCAGCTCGCTGGGACCGGACGCTGAAGCTTTCTTT. Translated, it gives CASSSLGPDAEAFF.

This clone has only one observation. The gene calls are TRBV29-1 and TRBJ1-2; TRBD1 is a possible D gene (6 bases). CDR1 and CDR2 (germline): SQVTM, ANQGSEA. This CDR3 spans 11 amino acids. V shed 6 bases and J shed 5 bases, with 10 bases lying between them. CDR3 residues: CSVLGGYGYTF. The CDR3, as DNA: TGCAGCGTCCTAGGGGGGTATGGCTACACCTTC.

The chain has TRBV7-2 and TRBJ2-3, with 13 positions matching TRBD2. Trimming at V came to 0 bases and at J to 12 bases, leaving 12 bases not matched to a gene. The CDR3 runs 17 residues. Per germline, CDR1 SGHTA and CDR2 FQGNSA. CDR3 sequence (DNA): TGTGCCAGCAGCTTAGCGTCCCTAGGACTAGCGGGGGCCTTTCAGTATTTT. This sequence encodes CASSLASLGLAGAFQYF.

The V gene is TRBV3-1 (or the pseudogene TRBV3-2), the J gene TRBJ1-1; the D gene is possibly TRBD1 (6 bases). The germline V gene has CDR1 LGHDT and CDR2 YNNKEL (reference sequence). The CDR3 length is 16 residues. Trimming removed 4 bases from V and 6 bases from J, with 21 bases in between. CDR3 region: CASSPQPLGQGSEAFF. CDR3 in DNA: TGTGCCAGCAGCCCCCAACCCTTGGGACAAGGTTCTGAAGCTTTCTTT.

This sequence joins TRBV5-8 and TRBJ1-1; D not certain. The CDR3 is 14 residues long. V was shortened by 0 bases and J by 2 bases, with 8 bases between the two germline ends. Germline CDR1 reads SGHTS; CDR2 reads YDEGEE. The DNA of the CDR3 is TGTGCCAGCAGCTTGGCCGGGAGAAACACTGAAGCTTTCTTT. Its translation is CASSLAGRNTEAFF.

V and J are TRBV5-4 and TRBJ1-1, with D hard to call. This CDR3 is 12 amino acids long. V lost 4 bases and J lost 11, with 15 bases in between. CDR1 and CDR2 from the germline V gene are SGHNT and YYREEE (reference sequence). CDR3 sequence reads: CASSPPGNPAFF. The CDR3 bases are TGTGCCAGCAGCCCCCCCGGGAATCCGGCTTTCTTT.

V usage is TRBV29-1 and J usage is TRBJ1-3; D is unclear. This CDR3 is built from 13 residues. Trimming stripped 7 bases from V and 0 bases from J, with 10 bases between. Germline CDR1 is SQVTM and CDR2 is ANQGSEA. The CDR3 DNA is TGCAGCGCCAAAAGGGACTCTGGAAACACCATATATTTT. The encoded protein is CSAKRDSGNTIYF.

The table lists this clone with a count of one. The genes are TRBV6-2 or TRBV6-3 and TRBJ1-3; D is perhaps TRBD1 (6 bases). Deletions cut 4 bases from V and 0 bases from J, with 13 bases between. Germline loops: CDR1 MNHEY, CDR2 SVGEGT. This CDR3 is 16 amino acids long. Written as DNA, the CDR3 is TGTGCCAGCAGTTCCCACACAGGGCTCTCTGGAAACACCATATATTTT. It is translated as CASSSHTGLSGNTIYF.